Here is one TCR beta chain with its context. Its antigen is as yet unknown. The data were obtained in a study of radiation and T cells in renal cell carcinoma. Study as a whole: Nephrectomy followed 15 Gy stereotactic body radiation by 4 weeks. Study-wide points: From baseline, blood top tumor clonotypes peaked at 2 weeks post-radiation.

Sequencing was performed with immunoSEQ multiplex PCR; in TCRdb, only in-frame clones are kept and a portion is missing. The sample holds about 88,000 clones, around nine tenths seen once. Regarding time point: baseline pretreatment blood. Treatment defined: 15 Gy SBRT to primary tumor, nephrectomy 4 weeks later. This sample comprised blood, obtained from a patient whose treatment included radiotherapy and nephrectomy. The source of this sequence is a man aged 50 to 60 with renal cell carcinoma.

The CDR3 region is CASSQGFLGGSGSTGELFF. DNA for the CDR3: TGTGCCAGCAGCCAAGGCTTCTTGGGCGGGAGCGGGAGCACCGGGGAGCTGTTTTTT. The chain employs TRBV4-2 and TRBJ2-2, with 8 bases that match TRBD2. Germline V gene lookup returns CDR1 LGHNA and CDR2 YNFKEQ. Trimming removed 1 base from V and 4 bases from J; junction bases left unmatched: 14. CDR3 length: 19 amino acids.